The rows below give T cell receptor beta chains drawn from one sample of a study of identical twins. Via MiXCR, TCRdb re-called the 5' RACE reads, giving one row per CDR3 protein. The table has approximately 600,000 distinct CDR3 sequences, roughly 7.1% seen once. A further study also used this sample, focusing on yellow fever vaccine responses in identical twins.

The sequencing input was PBMCs. All receptors come from a young woman in good health. Both conserved end residues are part of each CDR3. The order of the fields is clone size, J gene, D gene, V gene, CDR3 protein, CDR3 DNA. The D gene is left open where the match is weak. The listing skips clone size in some rows; elsewhere it reads once, few, many or a size class.

size: many
J: TRBJ2-2
D: TRBD1
V: TRBV6-1
CDR3: CASRMLGQGGTGELFF
DNA: TGTGCCAGCAGAATGTTAGGACAGGGGGGTACCGGGGAGCTGTTTTTT

size: few
J: TRBJ1-4
D: .
V: TRBV15
CDR3: CATSREDGANEKLFF
DNA: TGTGCCACCAGCAGAGAGGACGGGGCTAATGAAAAACTGTTTTTT

size: many
J: TRBJ2-1
D: .
V: TRBV5-1
CDR3: CASSPTGGKLNEQFF
DNA: TGCGCCAGCAGCCCGACTGGCGGTAAACTCAATGAGCAGTTCTTC

size: .
J: TRBJ2-5
D: TRBD2
V: TRBV2
CDR3: CARRASGSKETQYF
DNA: TGTGCCAGACGGGCTAGCGGGAGTAAAGAGACCCAGTACTTC

size: .
J: TRBJ1-3
D: TRBD1
V: TRBV9
CDR3: CASSVGGRGWKSGNTIYF
DNA: TGTGCCAGCAGCGTAGGGGGCAGGGGGTGGAAATCTGGAAACACCATATATTTT

size: .
J: TRBJ1-5
D: .
V: TRBV10-3
CDR3: CAISESRDAQPQHF
DNA: TGTGCCATCAGTGAGTCAAGGGATGCTCAGCCCCAGCATTTT

size: few
J: TRBJ1-4
D: TRBD1
V: TRBV10-3
CDR3: CAISESGDSTNEKLFF
DNA: TGTGCCATCAGTGAGTCGGGGGACAGTACAAATGAAAAACTGTTTTTT

size: few
J: TRBJ2-5
D: .
V: TRBV2
CDR3: CASSGRIQETQYF
DNA: TGTGCCAGCAGTGGGCGGATTCAAGAGACCCAGTACTTC

size: many
J: TRBJ2-7
D: TRBD2
V: TRBV5-1
CDR3: CASSSRNPSGRGEQYF
DNA: TGCGCCAGCAGCTCCCGAAATCCTAGCGGGAGGGGAGAGCAGTACTTC

size: few
J: TRBJ2-1
D: .
V: TRBV7-2
CDR3: CASSLQWYSSYNEQFF
DNA: TGTGCCAGCAGTCTCCAGTGGTATAGCTCCTACAATGAGCAGTTCTTC

size: few
J: TRBJ2-1
D: .
V: TRBV3-1
CDR3: CASSQDLANEQFF
DNA: TGTGCCAGCAGCCAAGATTTGGCGAATGAGCAGTTCTTC

size: many
J: TRBJ2-7
D: .
V: TRBV5-1
CDR3: CASSNEGLYEQYF
DNA: TGCGCCAGCAGTAATGAGGGGTTGTACGAGCAGTACTTC

size: .
J: TRBJ2-1
D: .
V: TRBV18
CDR3: CASYQDSTQTYNEQFF
DNA: TGTGCCAGCTACCAGGACTCCACCCAGACCTACAATGAGCAGTTCTTC

size: .
J: TRBJ2-5
D: TRBD2
V: TRBV20-1
CDR3: CSARISGEIQETQYF
DNA: TGCAGTGCTAGAATTAGCGGGGAGATCCAAGAGACCCAGTACTTC

size: many
J: TRBJ1-2
D: .
V: TRBV25-1
CDR3: CASSDGEGPGSSVGYTF
DNA: TGTGCCAGCAGTGATGGGGAGGGGCCAGGCTCTAGTGTTGGCTACACCTTC

size: many
J: TRBJ2-3
D: TRBD1
V: TRBV12-3/TRBV12-4
CDR3: CASSTNRGGDTQYF
DNA: TGTGCCAGCAGTACGAACAGGGGTGGAGATACGCAGTATTTT

size: few
J: TRBJ2-1
D: .
V: TRBV9
CDR3: CASSAPGVPSYNEQFF
DNA: TGTGCCAGCAGCGCCCCCGGAGTCCCCTCCTACAATGAGCAGTTCTTC